The entry below describes one T cell receptor beta chain. What it binds is not known. PCR involved 60 Vbeta and 13 Jbeta primers. Sequenced by immunoSEQ multiplex PCR; TCRdb stores in-frame clones only, minus some. The profile shows 150,000 to 200,000 clones, around two thirds of them singletons. Germline V gives CDR1 LNHDA, CDR2 SQIVND (reference sequence). J gave up 3 bases and V 3 bases, and 9 bases lay outside the gene matches. The CDR3 contains 16 residues. The entry originates in a study of cytomegalovirus exposure and HLA in healthy donors. Whole-study findings and limits: Listed as cytomegalovirus-associated were 150 or so TCR beta chains.

The sequenced sample was PBMCs. The sequence derives from a middle-aged man in good health and CMV-seronegative. The rearrangement uses TRBV19 and TRBJ2-7; 9 bases match TRBD1. In nucleotides, the CDR3 is TGTGCCAGTAGTATTTCCCGGACAGGGGTTATCTACGAGCAGTACTTC. It translates to CASSISRTGVIYEQYF.